Below are 7 T cell receptor beta chains sequenced from a single sample in a study of blood T cell repertoires in COVID-19. The data were produced by immunoSEQ multiplex PCR, yet TCRdb's version contains in-frame clones alone and is incomplete. The sample records approximately 290,000 clones, approximately 85% being singletons. The sequenced sample consisted of PBMCs or T cells enriched from blood (not recorded which). These receptors were obtained from a woman aged 25 to 39 who had recovered from COVID-19.

This CDR3 is CASSRGGSYEQYF. The CDR3 DNA sequence: TGTGCCAGCTCACGGGGGGGAAGCTACGAGCAGTACTTC. This chain joins TRBV7-8 and TRBJ2-7; 8 bases line up with TRBD2. The CDR3 is made up of 13 amino acids. The germline gives CDR1 SGHVS, CDR2 FQNEAQ. The junction had 6 bases not matched to a gene; V was cut back by 8 bases and J by 3 bases.

The chain recombines TRBV27 with TRBJ2-5, with D possibly matching TRBD2 (6 bases). The CDR3 spans 16 residues. Germline CDR1 MNHEY, CDR2 SMNVEV (reference sequence). V lost 2 bases and J 5 bases, leaving 18 bases between the germline ends. The CDR3 region is CASSLGSGSKRETQYF. The CDR3 nucleotides are TGTGCCAGCAGTTTAGGTAGCGGATCCAAACGGGAGACCCAGTACTTC.

The J gene is TRBJ1-1, the V gene TRBV30; TRBD1 is a possible D gene (5 bases). The V and J ends lost 3 bases and 4 bases respectively, with 12 bases between them. Germline CDR1 and CDR2: GTSNPN and SVGIG (reference sequence). The CDR3 has 13 amino acids. The CDR3: CAWRPRGVTEAFF. The CDR3 nucleotides are TGTGCCTGGAGGCCTCGGGGGGTCACTGAAGCTTTCTTT.

For this clone: This may stem from a read error, because a much larger clone lies one nucleotide away. Here the CDR3 reads CASSASGSSYNEQFF. The CDR3 nucleotides read TGTGCCAGCAGTGCGAGCGGGAGCTCCTACAATGAGCAGTTCTTC. The J gene is TRBJ2-1, the V gene TRBV2; 8 bases map to TRBD2. This CDR3 spans 15 amino acids. Germline-derived CDR1 and CDR2 are SNHLY and FYNNEI. J was trimmed by 0 bases and V by 4 bases; bases with no gene match: 2. The full variable domain, in which reference TRBV2 and TRBJ2-1 provide the parts outside the CDR3, is EPEVTQTPSHQVTQMGQEVILRCVPISNHLYFYWYRQILGQKVEFLVSFYNNEISEKSEIFDDQFSVERPDGSNFTLKIRSTKLEDSAMYFCASSASGSSYNEQFFGPGTRLTVL.

This clone was seen a handful of times. The J gene is TRBJ1-1, the V gene TRBV28; D is perhaps TRBD1 (6 bases). The germline CDR1 and CDR2 sequences are MDHEN and SYDVKM. CDR3 length: 14 residues. Trimming removed 7 bases at V and 5 bases at J, with 17 bases between. In DNA form, the CDR3 reads TGTGCCAGCACCCAGTGGGCAGGGGAGACTGAAGCTTTCTTT. The encoded protein is CASTQWAGETEAFF.

The chain's CDR3 is CASSLPPGVSSYEQYF. CDR3 sequence (DNA): TGTGCCAGCAGTTTACCCCCGGGGGTAAGCTCCTACGAGCAGTACTTC. The chain couples TRBV6-5 to TRBJ2-7; TRBD2 is a possible D gene (6 bases). Looked up from germline, CDR1 is MNHEY and CDR2 is SVGAGI. The CDR3 contains 16 residues. V lost 4 bases to trimming and J lost 0 bases, with 16 bases between them.

The rearrangement uses TRBV18 and TRBJ2-7; 9 nucleotides align to TRBD1. V shed 6 bases, J shed 5 bases, and the junction held 8 bases outside the gene matches. Per germline, CDR1 KGHSH and CDR2 LQKENI. This CDR3 is built from 14 residues. In DNA, the CDR3 is TGTGCCAGCTCTCCAACCGGGACAGGGAACGAGCAGTACTTC. Protein: CASSPTGTGNEQYF.